One and the same sample provided the 8 T cell receptor beta chains below, sequenced in a study of identical twins. TCRdb analysed the 5' RACE reads with MiXCR anew, one entry per CDR3 protein. The sample has more than 1.5 million distinct CDR3 sequences, roughly 35% seen once; the top ten hold 0.25% to 0.3%. Sequencing input: cord blood. These receptor sequences come from a newborn girl in good health.

The rearrangement uses TRBV6-6 and TRBJ1-5, with no clear D. The V gene's germline CDR1 is MNHNY and CDR2 SVGAGI (reference sequence). The CDR3 length is 16 residues. With 0 bases removed from V and 0 bases from J, the gap between germline ends came to 9 bases. CDR3 in amino acids: CASSYSKWYSNQPQHF. The CDR3 DNA is TGTGCCAGCAGTTACTCGAAGTGGTATAGCAATCAGCCCCAGCATTTT.

This clonotype was seen only a few times. The chain employs TRBV20-1 and TRBJ2-3; TRBD2 aligns across 7 bases. The CDR3 contains 14 residues. Trimming removed 6 bases from V and 4 bases from J; junction bases left unmatched: 10. Per germline, CDR1 DFQATT and CDR2 SNEGSKA (reference sequence). In DNA, the CDR3 is TGCAGTGCGCATGGACTAGTTCTATCAGATACGCAGTATTTT. It is translated as CSAHGLVLSDTQYF.

The chain uses TRBV20-1 and TRBJ2-3, with TRBD1 matching over 8 bases. The J segment lost 3 bases and the V segment lost 1 base, leaving 3 bases of the junction unmatched. Germline values: CDR1 DFQATT, CDR2 SNEGSKA (reference sequence). The CDR3 loop spans 14 amino acids. CDR3 loop: CSARGTGITDTQYF. In nucleotides, the CDR3 is TGCAGTGCTAGAGGGACAGGGATAACAGATACGCAGTATTTT.

Ten or more counts support this clonotype. The rearrangement uses TRBV5-6 and TRBJ2-3; D is perhaps TRBD2 (6 bases). Trimming pared 4 bases from V and 4 bases from J, leaving 22 bases between. Germline V lookup: CDR1 SGHDT, CDR2 YYEEEE. The CDR3 length is 17 residues. This CDR3 reads CASSTPLRPGLADTQYF. The CDR3 nucleotides are TGTGCCAGCAGCACTCCCCTTCGACCGGGACTTGCAGATACGCAGTATTTT.

Here the CDR3 reads CASSYSRRVNEQYF. The CDR3 coding sequence is TGTGCCAGCAGTTACTCGAGGAGGGTCAATGAGCAGTACTTC. V and J are TRBV6-8 and TRBJ2-5; D might be TRBD2 (6 bases). V was trimmed by 0 bases and J by 11 bases, leaving 16 bases between them. The CDR3 covers 14 residues. Germline values: CDR1 MNHGY, CDR2 SAAAGT.

This clonotype was found a few times. The chain couples TRBV20-1 to TRBJ1-1; no firm D call. The length of the CDR3 is 12 residues. CDR1 and CDR2 (germline): DFQATT, SNEGSKA (reference sequence). Trimming took 6 bases from V and 1 from J, leaving 9 bases between them. The DNA for the CDR3 is TGCAGTGCCCCGTATCGGAACACTGAAGCTTTCTTT. This codes for CSAPYRNTEAFF.

J is TRBJ1-1 and V is TRBV20-1; D is undetermined. Germline CDR1 DFQATT, CDR2 SNEGSKA (reference sequence). Trimming left V 3 bases short and J 2 bases short, with 7 bases between. This CDR3 is built from 12 residues. The CDR3 nucleotides read TGCAGTGCTAGCCGACTCAACACTGAAGCTTTCTTT. Translation gives CSASRLNTEAFF.

J is TRBJ2-7 and V is TRBV28; 7 bases are shared with TRBD2. Germline V gene sequence: CDR1 MDHEN, CDR2 SYDVKM. This CDR3 is built from 14 residues. Losses at the gene ends were 3 bases for V and 7 bases for J; bases not matched to a gene: 9. CDR3 nucleotide sequence: TGTGCCAGCAGTTTCGGGGGAGGGCCCAGGGAGCAGTACTTC. Protein product: CASSFGGGPREQYF.